This entry describes one T cell receptor (beta chain). The data originate from a study of blood T cell repertoires in COVID-19. Study-level information: Spain, Italy and the United States supplied samples that represented acute and convalescent COVID-19. T cells, B-cell-depleted T cells, or PBMCs supplied cDNA or gDNA.

Here immunoSEQ multiplex PCR was the method, and the copy in TCRdb shows in-frame clones only, minus some. The table includes approximately 210,000 clones, about 90% detected once. The CDR3 is made up of 15 amino acids. The germline CDR1 and CDR2 sequences are SGHTA and FQGNSA. Trimming removed 6 bases at V and 0 bases at J, with 14 bases between. Sequenced material: peripheral blood. The receptor's source is a man aged 25 to 45 with acute or convalescent COVID-19. This sequence joins TRBV7-2 and TRBJ1-1; D perhaps matches TRBD1 (6 bases). CDR3 nucleotides: TGTGCCAGCAGTCCCCAGGGGAATTTGAACACTGAAGCTTTCTTT. Protein product: CASSPQGNLNTEAFF.